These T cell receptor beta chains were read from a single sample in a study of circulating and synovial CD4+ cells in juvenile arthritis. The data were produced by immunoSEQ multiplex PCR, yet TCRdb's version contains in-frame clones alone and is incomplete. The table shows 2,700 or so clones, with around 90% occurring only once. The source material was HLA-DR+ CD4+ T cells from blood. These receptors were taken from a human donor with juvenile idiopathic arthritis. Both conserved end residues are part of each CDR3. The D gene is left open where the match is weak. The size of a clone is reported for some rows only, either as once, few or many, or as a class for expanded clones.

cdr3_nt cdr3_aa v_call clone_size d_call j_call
TGTGCCAGCAGCTTAGGAGGGGGTTTGAAAGGGAAGCCCCAGCATTTT CASSLGGGLKGKPQHF TRBV7-2 . . TRBJ1-5
TGTGCCAGTAGTACCCGACAGGGTATTGATCAGCCCCAGCATTTT CASSTRQGIDQPQHF TRBV19 . TRBD1 TRBJ1-5
TGCAGCGTACAAACGAACACTGAAGCTTTCTTT CSVQTNTEAFF TRBV29-1 few . TRBJ1-1
TGTGCCAGCAGTTACGGGGGCAGGGAGAATCAGCCCCAGCATTTT CASSYGGRENQPQHF TRBV6-6 . . TRBJ1-5
TGTGCCAGCAGCCAAGTGGGCCCCTTCAGGCACCAGCCCCAGCATTTT CASSQVGPFRHQPQHF TRBV4-2 . . TRBJ1-5
TGTGCCATCAGTGAGTCGCCGGGACAGGGCACAGATACGCAGTATTTT CAISESPGQGTDTQYF TRBV10-3 . TRBD1 TRBJ2-3
TGTGCCATCAGGGCCGGGACAGGGGGCTGGAATCAGCCCCAGCATTTT CAIRAGTGGWNQPQHF TRBV10-3 . TRBD1 TRBJ1-5
TGTGCCTGGAACCAAAACAGGGGACCCTCGATCTACGAGCAGTACTTC CAWNQNRGPSIYEQYF TRBV30 . TRBD1 TRBJ2-7
TGTGCCAGCAGCACCAGGGAAGGGGAAGCTTTCTTT CASSTREGEAFF TRBV6-5 . . TRBJ1-1
TGTGCCTGGGCAGCGGGATTTCCTAATCCGGGAGCTTTCTTT CAWAAGFPNPGAFF TRBV30 . . TRBJ1-1
TGCGCCAGCAGCCAAGGTGGACAGGGACTCCAGCCCCAGCATTTT CASSQGGQGLQPQHF TRBV4-1 . TRBD1 TRBJ1-5
TGTGCCAGCAGCGTCGGAATAGCGTTGGGCCAAGAGACCCAGTACTTC CASSVGIALGQETQYF TRBV5-4 . . TRBJ2-5
TGTGCCAGCAGCTTGGGTAAGCTCCGCACTGAAGCTTTCTTT CASSLGKLRTEAFF TRBV5-8 few . TRBJ1-1
TGCGCCAGCAGTTGGGACAAATCCTATGGCTACACCTTC CASSWDKSYGYTF TRBV5-1 . . TRBJ1-2
TGCGCCAGCAGCCATGGAGCAGATACGCAGTATTTT CASSHGADTQYF TRBV4-1 few . TRBJ2-3
TGTGCCAGCAGCACCACGTTTTGGGGACAGGCTCACTCTTCTGGGGCCAACGTCCTGACTTTC CASSTTFWGQAHSSGANVLTF TRBV9 few TRBD1 TRBJ2-6
TGCGCCAGCAGCCGTGGTATTTTTGGGTTGACCCGAGGCTCCTACGAGCAGTACTTC CASSRGIFGLTRGSYEQYF TRBV4-1 . . TRBJ2-7
TGTGCCAGCAGTCCTACGACAGGGGGCGTACAGCCCCAGCATTTT CASSPTTGGVQPQHF TRBV7-9 few TRBD1 TRBJ1-5
TGTGCCAGCAGCGCCGTACAGAGCTATGGCTACACCTTC CASSAVQSYGYTF TRBV9 . . TRBJ1-2
TGTGCCAGCAGTGATGTCTACAATTCACCCCTCCACTTT CASSDVYNSPLHF TRBV2 few . TRBJ1-6
TGTGCCAGCAGCTTATCAGCGGGCCACGAGCAGTACTTC CASSLSAGHEQYF TRBV7-2 . . TRBJ2-7
TGCGCCAGCATCTTGGGGGACAGGGTCCAAGAGACCCAGTACTTC CASILGDRVQETQYF TRBV5-1 . TRBD1 TRBJ2-5
TGTGCCAGCACCCCGGACAGCTCTTTCTCCTACGAGCAGTACTTC CASTPDSSFSYEQYF TRBV2 few . TRBJ2-7
TGTGCCAGCAGCGGCTACAGGGCCTCTGAAGCTTTCTTT CASSGYRASEAFF TRBV7-6 . . TRBJ1-1
TGTGCCAGCAGTTTATCATTCACGGTTAATCAGCCCCAGCATTTT CASSLSFTVNQPQHF TRBV27 . . TRBJ1-5
TGTGCCACCACATCCGGGACTAGAACCTACAATGAGCAGTTCTTC CATTSGTRTYNEQFF TRBV5-8 . TRBD2 TRBJ2-1
TGTGCCAGCAGCTTAGGGGGTACTAGCGGGAGATGGGATACGCAGTATTTT CASSLGGTSGRWDTQYF TRBV11-2 . TRBD2 TRBJ2-3
TGTGCCAGCACCTCAGGGGAGAAAAAGAACACTGAAGCTTTCTTT CASTSGEKKNTEAFF TRBV6-1 . . TRBJ1-1
TGTGCCAGCAGCCTTAGGACTAGCGGGGGGGCAAGTACAGATACGCAGTATTTT CASSLRTSGGASTDTQYF TRBV7-8 . TRBD2 TRBJ2-3
TGTGCCAGCAGCCAGACACTAGCGGGAGGGCTGGATAGCACAGATACGCAGTATTTT CASSQTLAGGLDSTDTQYF TRBV14 . TRBD2 TRBJ2-3
TGTGCCTGGAGTGTACCCGGGACAGGGCATTCACCCCTCCACTTT CAWSVPGTGHSPLHF TRBV30 . TRBD1 TRBJ1-6
TGTGCCAGCAGCTTAGGGTCCTACTGGGAGACCCAGTACTTC CASSLGSYWETQYF TRBV7-2 . . TRBJ2-5
TGTGCCAGCAGCTTTCGCCTAGCGGGGTACTACGAGCAGTACTTC CASSFRLAGYYEQYF TRBV5-6 few TRBD2 TRBJ2-7
TGTGCCATCCGGGGAGAAGCGCGGCATGAGCAGTTCTTC CAIRGEARHEQFF TRBV10-3 . . TRBJ2-1
TGTGCCAGCAGTAACCGGGACAGACAGTACGAGCAGTACTTC CASSNRDRQYEQYF TRBV28 . TRBD1 TRBJ2-7
TGTGCCAGCTCAAGTCAGGGGTCTGGGGCCAACGTCCTGACTTTC CASSSQGSGANVLTF TRBV28 . . TRBJ2-6
TGCGCCAGCAGCTTGGATGGGACAGGGACTGGAAACACCATATATTTT CASSLDGTGTGNTIYF TRBV5-1 few TRBD1 TRBJ1-3
TGTGCCAGCAGTGCCTCTAGCGGGGGTGGGGATGAGCAGTTCTTC CASSASSGGGDEQFF TRBV6-4 . TRBD2 TRBJ2-1
TGCGCCAGCAGCTTGGGTCTCGGGGGGAGCACAGATACGCAGTATTTT CASSLGLGGSTDTQYF TRBV5-1 few TRBD2 TRBJ2-3
TGTGCCAGCAGCGTATCGACTGGTGCGACGCAGTATTTT CASSVSTGATQYF TRBV5-6 . . TRBJ2-3
TGTGCCAGCAGTGACAGGGGCGAGTATGGCTACACCTTC CASSDRGEYGYTF TRBV2 . . TRBJ1-2
TGTGCCAGCAGTCTCGCAGGGACTAGGCGGATTGGGGATACGCAGTATTTT CASSLAGTRRIGDTQYF TRBV2 . TRBD2 TRBJ2-3
TGTGCCATCAGAGGGACACGCTACGAGCAGTACTTC CAIRGTRYEQYF TRBV10-3 few . TRBJ2-7
TGTGCCTCAAAAGGGGTCGACAGCAGTGGAAACACCATATATTTT CASKGVDSSGNTIYF TRBV19 once . TRBJ1-3
TGTGCTAGTGGTTTAGCGTCTGGAAACACCATATATTTT CASGLASGNTIYF TRBV12-5 . . TRBJ1-3
TGTGCCAGCTCCGGAGGTGTGGGACAGGGCGTGAGGGAGCAGTACTTC CASSGGVGQGVREQYF TRBV18 . TRBD1 TRBJ2-7
TGTGCCAGCAGCCGTGACAGGGGTCTCAATCAGCCCCAGCATTTT CASSRDRGLNQPQHF TRBV7-9 once TRBD1 TRBJ1-5